The entry below describes one T cell receptor (beta chain). Its target is not known. This sample is part of a study of cytomegalovirus exposure and HLA in healthy donors. As for the study in general: In an early release, HLA-typed donors contributed about 80 million unique TCR sequences. Overall study results and limits: Most subjects had HLA-A and HLA-B alleles reportedly predicted accurately by TCR beta sequences. In an earlier analysis, productive rearrangement rates for most beta V segments clustered near 87% or 30%. The classifier reportedly diagnosed cytomegalovirus status with high sensitivity and specificity.

The germline gives CDR1 SNHLY, CDR2 FYNNEI. Trimming removed 4 bases from V and 8 bases from J, with 18 bases in between. This CDR3 has 15 amino acids. 13 Jbeta primers and 60 Vbeta primers were used for the PCR. Libraries were prepared by immunoSEQ multiplex PCR; TCRdb keeps only in-frame clonotypes and omits some of them. The table lists about 140,000 clones, 73% of them singletons. The TCR comes from a woman aged 40 to 50 in good health and CMV-seronegative. J is TRBJ1-3 and V is TRBV2, with D unclear. Sequenced sample: PBMCs. Here the CDR3 DNA reads TGTGCCAGCAGTGCGGACGGACGGGGAGTCCACACCATATATTTT. Its protein product is CASSADGRGVHTIYF.